A selection of T cell receptor beta chains follows, all from one sample in a study of cytomegalovirus exposure and HLA in healthy donors. Profiling relied on immunoSEQ multiplex PCR, and the TCRdb table lists in-frame clones only, not all of them. This table holds about 190,000 clones, roughly four fifths found once. Sample: PBMCs. Receptors originate from a woman aged 18-30 years in good health and CMV-seronegative. Both conserved end residues are part of each CDR3. D genes are given only for firm matches.

>-|TRBV5-1|TRBJ1-3
CASSEGQSGNTIYF
>TRBD1|TRBV2|TRBJ1-2
CASSNDRVDHGYTF
>TRBD1|TRBV6-5|TRBJ1-2
CASRGTGGEYGYTF
>-|TRBV2|TRBJ1-1
CAEPTTGVNTEAFF
>-|TRBV2|TRBJ2-7
CASSVTYEQYF
>TRBD2|TRBV28|TRBJ2-1
CALTQASGINEQFF
>TRBD1|TRBV28|TRBJ1-2
CASSLGQGERGHTF
>TRBD2|TRBV9|TRBJ2-5
CASSVDPAGGQETQYF
>-|TRBV29-1|TRBJ1-3
CSVGGGSGFSGNTIYF
>-|TRBV7-2|TRBJ1-5
CASSLVIGSNQPQHF
>-|TRBV27|TRBJ2-7
CASSPTPRGHEQYF
>-|TRBV19|TRBJ1-5
CASSMRQQYQPQHF
>TRBD1|TRBV6-6|TRBJ2-1
CASSDPGQGRNEQFF
>-|TRBV27|TRBJ1-5
CASSFAGGNQPQHF
>-|TRBV6-5|TRBJ2-1
CASSYSRRAKRNEQFF
>-|TRBV10-1|TRBJ1-5
CASSDPRRYQPQHF
>-|TRBV18|TRBJ2-1
CASSPNRDEQFF
>TRBD1|TRBV6-6|TRBJ1-5
CASSHNRGPSNQPQHF
>-|TRBV6-1|TRBJ1-4
CASIHPGDIEEKLFF
>-|TRBV19|TRBJ1-2
CASRDGTNYGYTF
>-|TRBV2|TRBJ1-5
CASSEEDQPQHF
>-|TRBV19|TRBJ2-3
CAVRGSVSTDTQYF
>TRBD1|TRBV2|TRBJ1-5
CASSGTGAHQPQHF
>TRBD1|TRBV5-6|TRBJ1-2
CASSLDLGQESNYGYTF
>-|TRBV29-1|TRBJ2-2
CSVSRGGVGTGELFF
>-|TRBV2|TRBJ2-1
CASSVIRDEQFF
>-|TRBV6-5|TRBJ1-6
CASRVGALYSPLHF
>-|TRBV6-1|TRBJ2-2
CASKRDRTNTGELFF
>TRBD2|TRBV9|TRBJ2-2
CASSVGTSGNTGELFF
>TRBD1|TRBV29-1|TRBJ2-7
CSVEVLGQASEQYF
>-|TRBV4-2|TRBJ1-1
CASSHLGQVGTEAFF
>TRBD2|TRBV9|TRBJ2-5
CASSVLAGGPEETQYF
>-|TRBV2|TRBJ2-5
CATAPGGRQETQYF
>TRBD1|TRBV15|TRBJ2-7
CATSREGTGANVEQYF
>TRBD1|TRBV6-5|TRBJ2-7
CASSWTGTYEQYF
>-|TRBV19|TRBJ1-1
CASRGQLNTEAFF
>TRBD1|TRBV5-4|TRBJ1-1
CASSRDRSNTEAFF
>-|TRBV27|TRBJ2-7
CASSFLRGGGEQYF
>TRBD2|TRBV5-1|TRBJ2-1
CASSASGGAVNEQFF
>TRBD1|TRBV5-1|TRBJ1-5
CASSSGTGGWQPQHF
>-|TRBV28|TRBJ2-3
CASSSPSTDTQYF
>TRBD1|TRBV11-3|TRBJ2-1
CASGSGQGGNEQFF
>TRBD2|TRBV28|TRBJ2-1
CASSSLASGGYNEQFF
>TRBD2|TRBV5-1|TRBJ2-1
CASSLQGAGSFNEQFF
>TRBD1|TRBV6-5|TRBJ2-7
CASSYGTGFYEQYF
>-|TRBV6-6|TRBJ2-7
CASSYSGGREQYF
>-|TRBV6-5|-
CASSRGYEQYF
>-|TRBV28|TRBJ1-1
CASSLVTEGTEAFF
>-|TRBV19|TRBJ1-2
CASSAGGNYGYTF
>-|TRBV28|TRBJ1-5
CASSFQTVNFRQPQHF
>TRBD2|TRBV18|TRBJ2-1
CASSPPFGGNEQFF